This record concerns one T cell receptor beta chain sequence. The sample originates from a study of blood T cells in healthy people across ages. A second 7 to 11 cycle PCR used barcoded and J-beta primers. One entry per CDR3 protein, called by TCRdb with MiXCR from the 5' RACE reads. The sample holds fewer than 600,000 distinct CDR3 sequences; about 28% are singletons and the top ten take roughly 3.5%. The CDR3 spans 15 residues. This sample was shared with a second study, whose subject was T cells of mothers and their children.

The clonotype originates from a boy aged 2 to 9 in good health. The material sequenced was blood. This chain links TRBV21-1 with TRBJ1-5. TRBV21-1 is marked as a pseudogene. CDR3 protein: CASSKVADGVQPQHF. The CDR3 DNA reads TGTGCCAGCAGCAAAGTGGCAGACGGAGTTCAGCCCCAGCATTTT.